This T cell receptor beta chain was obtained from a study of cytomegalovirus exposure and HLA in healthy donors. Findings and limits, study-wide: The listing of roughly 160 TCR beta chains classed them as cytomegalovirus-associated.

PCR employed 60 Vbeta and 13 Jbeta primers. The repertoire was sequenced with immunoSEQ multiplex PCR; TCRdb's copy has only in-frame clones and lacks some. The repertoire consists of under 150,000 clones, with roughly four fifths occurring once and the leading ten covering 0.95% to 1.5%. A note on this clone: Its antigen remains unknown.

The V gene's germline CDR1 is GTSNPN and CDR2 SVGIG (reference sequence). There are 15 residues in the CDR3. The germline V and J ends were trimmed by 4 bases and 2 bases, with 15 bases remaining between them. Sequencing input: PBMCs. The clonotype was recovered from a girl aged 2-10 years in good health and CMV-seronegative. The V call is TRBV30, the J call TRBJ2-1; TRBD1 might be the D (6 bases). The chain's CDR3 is CAWTRQVITYNEQFF. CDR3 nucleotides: TGTGCCTGGACCCGACAGGTCATCACCTACAATGAGCAGTTCTTC.